Below are 19 T cell receptor beta chains sequenced from a single sample in a study of T cell clonality in common variable immunodeficiency. TCRdb keeps only in-frame clones here, not all; method: immunoSEQ multiplex PCR. The sample has about 15,000 clones. The study's findings and limits: Reportedly, TCR beta sequences from common variable immunodeficiency showed fewer deletions and N-nucleotide insertions.

These receptors' antigens are unknown. Sample: peripheral blood mononuclear cells. Source of these receptors: a human donor with common variable immunodeficiency.

Worth noting for this clone: With the read ending 3 residues before the CDR3 end, the germline J gene is used to fill in that end. The V gene is TRBV20-1, the J gene TRBJ2-7; 7 bases align to TRBD2. V trimming: 3 bases; J trimming: 0 bases; junction bases outside the gene matches: 20. The CDR3 is 19 amino acids. CDR1 is DFQATT and CDR2 is SNEGSKA in the germline V gene (reference sequence). The DNA read from the CDR3 is TGCAGTGCTAGTTCCAACCTGGCGGCTAGCGGTTCGAGCTCCTACGAG. This codes for CSASSNLAASGSSSYE. The CDR3 in full is CSASSNLAASGSSSYEQYF.

Note on this clone: Sequencing ends 3 residues short of the CDR3 end; the germline J gene provides the rest. This sequence joins TRBV6-2 or TRBV6-3 and TRBJ2-2; a possible D gene is TRBD1 (6 bases). CDR3 size: 16 residues. CDR1 and CDR2 (germline): MNHEY, SVGEGT. Between the trimmed V and J ends, which lost 8 bases and 2 bases, there was a span of 18 bases. CDR3 bases read: TGTGCCAGCTGGACACCTCCGGGACACAACACCGGGGAG. Translation: CASWTPPGHNTGE. The full-length CDR3 reads as CASWTPPGHNTGELFF.

With regard to this clone: The read comes to an end 3 residues before the CDR3 does, leaving the germline J gene to fill in the end. The chain employs TRBV14 and TRBJ2-7; the D is unclear. The CDR3 covers 15 residues. The V end lost 2 bases, the J end lost 5 bases, and 16 bases lay between the germline ends. CDR1 SGHDN and CDR2 FVKESK come from the germline V gene. The CDR3 loop reads CASSQTQSPPHEQYF. The part of the CDR3 DNA that was read is TGTGCCAGCAGCCAAACCCAGTCGCCTCCCCACGAG.

A word on this clone: The read ends 3 residues before the CDR3 terminus; that terminus is restored from the germline J gene. The chain employs TRBV7-9 and TRBJ1-1; D not certain. The CDR3 runs 13 residues. V was trimmed by 2 bases and J by 5 bases, leaving 9 bases between them. The germline V gene encodes CDR1 SEHNR and CDR2 FQNEAQ (reference sequence). CDR3 in amino acids: CASSLLTQTEAFF. CDR3 DNA, as far as it was read: TGTGCCAGCAGCTTACTTACCCAGACTGAA.

To note about this clone: The read terminates 3 residues ahead of where the CDR3 ends, so the germline J gene completes it. The chain is built from TRBV11-3 and TRBJ2-1, with D possibly matching TRBD1 (5 bases). In germline, CDR1 is SGHNT, CDR2 YENEEA. The ends were cut back, 0 bases at V and 8 bases at J, with 11 bases in the middle. The CDR3 is made up of 14 amino acids. The covered CDR3 bases are TGTGCCAGCAGCTTAGATCCTGAAGGGGATGAG. This codes for CASSLDPEGDE. The CDR3 in full is CASSLDPEGDEQFF. Full variable domain (missing parts from reference TRBV11-3 and TRBJ2-1): EAGVVQSPRYKIIEKKQPVAFWCNPISGHNTLYWYLQNLGQGPELLIRYENEEAVDDSQLPKDRFSAERLKGVDSTLKIQPAELGDSAVYLCASSLDPEGDEQFFGPGTRLTVL.

As concerns this clone: The sequence runs out 3 residues before the end of the CDR3; the remainder is reconstructed from the germline J gene. This chain links TRBV29-1 with TRBJ2-5; a weak D match, TRBD1 (7 bases). Germline-derived CDR1 and CDR2 are SQVTM and ANQGSEA. The CDR3 loop spans 14 amino acids. The V end lost 6 bases, the J end lost 2 bases, and 16 bases lay between the germline ends. The CDR3 sequence is CSVSKTGRQETQYF. Partial CDR3 DNA: TGCAGCGTCTCCAAGACAGGGAGGCAAGAGACC.

Regarding this clone: The sequence runs out 3 residues before the end of the CDR3; the remainder is reconstructed from the germline J gene. The rearrangement links TRBV5-1 to TRBJ2-2, with 9 bases aligning to TRBD2. This CDR3 has 15 residues. With V trimmed by 6 bases and J by 3 bases, 6 bases remained unmatched. In germline, CDR1 is SGHRS, CDR2 YFSETQ. The CDR3 region is CASTRGGGDTGELFF. CDR3 bases read: TGCGCCAGCACCCGCGGGGGGGGAGACACCGGGGAG.

With respect to this clone: Coverage ceases 3 residues before the CDR3 finishes, and the germline J gene fills in the end. The chain recombines TRBV6-2 or TRBV6-3 with TRBJ2-2; TRBD2 matches at 10 bases. The germline V gene has CDR1 MNHEY and CDR2 SVGEGT. The CDR3 covers 16 residues. V was pared by 5 bases and J by 4 bases, with 7 bases of the junction left unmatched. The chain's CDR3 is CASSRGTSVSTGELFF. Partial CDR3 DNA: TGTGCCAGCAGTCGGGGGACTAGCGTGAGCACCGGGGAG.

The sequenced part of the CDR3 DNA is TGTGCCATCAGTGAGGGTGGGGGGTCCCTCACAGATACG. This gives the protein CAISEGGGSLTDT. The whole CDR3 protein reads CAISEGGGSLTDTQYF. The chain has TRBV10-3 and TRBJ2-3; perhaps TRBD2 as D (6 bases). The DNA ends 3 residues before the CDR3 does, and the rest of the CDR3 is filled in from the germline J gene. Germline CDR1 reads ENHRY; CDR2 reads SYGVKD. Trimming pared 2 bases from V and 2 bases from J, leaving 14 bases between. The CDR3 has 16 amino acids.

Note on this clone: The sequenced fragment ends 3 residues before the CDR3 boundary, so the rest is inferred from the germline J gene. The chain recombines TRBV18 with TRBJ2-7; perhaps TRBD1 as D (5 bases). With 0 bases removed from V and 3 bases from J, the gap between germline ends came to 9 bases. This CDR3 comprises 14 residues. Germline V gene lookup returns CDR1 KGHSH and CDR2 LQKENI. The part of the CDR3 DNA that was read is TGTGCCAGCTCACCACCGCGAGACAGCTACGAG. Protein: CASSPPRDSYE. The entire CDR3 is CASSPPRDSYEQYF. Full variable domain (remainder filled in from reference TRBV18 and TRBJ2-7): NAGVMQNPRHLVRRRGQEARLRCSPMKGHSHVYWYRQLPEEGLKFMVYLQKENIIDESGMPKERFSAEFPKEGPSILRIQQVVRGDSAAYFCASSPPRDSYEQYFGPGTRLTVT.

A note on this clone: The read gets to within 3 residues of the CDR3 end, and the germline J gene fills in the rest. This chain uses TRBV30 with TRBJ2-3, with D hard to call. CDR3 size: 13 residues. Looked up from germline, CDR1 is GTSNPN and CDR2 is SVGIG (reference sequence). Between the trimmed V and J ends, which lost 0 bases and 0 bases, there was a span of 4 bases. CDR3 in amino acids: CAWSVLSTDTQYF. The CDR3 DNA, read in part, is TGTGCCTGGAGTGTACTAAGCACAGATACG.

A remark on this clone: The read halts 3 residues ahead of the CDR3 end, with the missing end drawn from the germline J gene. The V and J genes are TRBV19 and TRBJ1-1; tentatively, D is TRBD1 (5 bases). The CDR3 length is 13 residues. The V gene's germline CDR1 is LNHDA and CDR2 SQIVND (reference sequence). V was trimmed by 3 bases and J by 4 bases, leaving 9 bases between them. The CDR3 DNA, read in part, is TGTGCCAGTAGTATGGGGCTGTCCACTGAA. It is translated as CASSMGLSTE. Given in full, the CDR3 is CASSMGLSTEAFF.

As for this clone: The read terminates 3 residues ahead of where the CDR3 ends, so the germline J gene completes it. The gene calls are TRBV29-1 and TRBJ2-5; 9 bases are a match to TRBD2. Germline lookup yields CDR1 SQVTM and CDR2 ANQGSEA. J lost 4 bases, V lost 4 bases, and 4 bases had no gene match. CDR3 size: 13 residues. The CDR3 spells CSVAPSGAETQYF. The covered CDR3 bases are TGCAGCGTTGCGCCTAGCGGGGCAGAGACC.

As for this clone: The read terminates 3 residues before the CDR3 end, so the remaining end is supplied by the germline J gene. The chain couples TRBV5-1 to TRBJ2-6; a possible D gene is TRBD2 (6 bases). Germline values: CDR1 SGHRS, CDR2 YFSETQ. The CDR3 covers 16 residues. V was cut by 0 bases and J by 0 bases, with 7 bases left in between. CDR3 sequence: CASSLGGNSGANVLTF. CDR3 DNA, as far as it was read: TGCGCCAGCAGCTTGGGCGGGAACTCTGGGGCCAACGTC.

According to its frequency, this clone is medium-sized. The read ends 3 residues shy of where the CDR3 ends; the end is completed using the germline J gene. V usage is TRBV18 and J usage is TRBJ1-1; D ambiguous. This CDR3 comprises 13 residues. CDR1 is KGHSH and CDR2 is LQKENI in the germline V gene. V gave up 1 base and J gave up 1 base, with 4 bases separating them. CDR3 bases read: TGTGCCAGCTCACCACGACAGAACACTGAA. Translated, it gives CASSPRQNTE. The entire CDR3 sequence reads CASSPRQNTEAFF.

In regard to this clone: With the read ending 3 residues before the CDR3 end, the germline J gene is used to fill in that end. This rearrangement joins TRBV7-9 to TRBJ1-2; D is perhaps TRBD1 (5 bases). V lost 3 bases and J lost 4, with 9 bases in between. The CDR3 covers 13 residues. From germline, CDR1 is SEHNR and CDR2 FQNEAQ (reference sequence). The CDR3 region is CASSLGGIYGYTF. The sequenced part of the CDR3 DNA is TGTGCCAGCAGCTTGGGGGGAATCTATGGC.

Concerning this clone: Read data end 3 residues before the CDR3 end; the end is taken from the germline J gene. This chain links TRBV2 with TRBJ1-1, with a weak D call TRBD1 (6 bases). This CDR3 has 13 amino acids. The germline V gene encodes CDR1 SNHLY and CDR2 FYNNEI. The V gene lost 7 bases and the J gene lost 4 bases, with 13 bases spanning the gap. This chain's CDR3 is CASTQTGSTEAFF. Incomplete CDR3 DNA: TGTGCCAGCACCCAAACAGGGTCCACTGAA. The variable domain in full, with the rest retrieved from reference TRBV2 and TRBJ1-1, is EPEVTQTPSHQVTQMGQEVILRCVPISNHLYFYWYRQILGQKVEFLVSFYNNEISEKSEIFDDQFSVERPDGSNFTLKIRSTKLEDSAMYFCASTQTGSTEAFFGQGTRLTVV.

The CDR3 loop is CASSGNRDYQETQYF. The part of the CDR3 DNA that was read is TGTGCCAGCAGCGGAAACAGGGATTACCAAGAGACC. V is TRBV7-9 and J is TRBJ2-5, with D possibly matching TRBD1 (6 bases). Read data end 3 residues before the CDR3 end; the end is taken from the germline J gene. Trimming pared 5 bases from V and 0 bases from J, leaving 13 bases between. Germline assignment: CDR1 SEHNR and CDR2 FQNEAQ (reference sequence). The CDR3 is made up of 15 amino acids.

With respect to this clone: The missing CDR3 end, 3 residues past where the read stops, is filled in from the germline J gene. The chain couples TRBV18 to TRBJ2-4; tentative D call: TRBD1 (6 bases). The CDR3 consists of 17 residues. V dropped 3 bases and J dropped 1 base, with 16 bases sitting between them. Per the germline V gene, CDR1 is KGHSH and CDR2 is LQKENI. Partial CDR3 DNA: TGTGCCAGCTCACCGCAGGGGTCCGGGGCCGCCAAAAACATT. It encodes CASSPQGSGAAKNI. From start to end, the CDR3 is CASSPQGSGAAKNIQYF.